This TCR beta chain originates from a study of blood T cell repertoires in COVID-19. CDR1 and CDR2 (germline): SGHNT, YYREEE (reference sequence). V dropped 4 bases and J dropped 5 bases, with 15 bases sitting between them. CDR3 length: 14 amino acids. The repertoire was sequenced with immunoSEQ multiplex PCR; TCRdb's copy has only in-frame clones and lacks some. The sample includes about 150,000 clones, about 92% of them seen just once. The sequenced sample was peripheral blood. The chain couples TRBV5-4 to TRBJ2-5; D perhaps matches TRBD2 (5 bases). The sequence was obtained from a human donor in a cohort sampled during active COVID-19. Here the CDR3 DNA reads TGTGCCAGCAGCCTTCGGGCGGGCGCGGAGACCCAGTACTTC. Encoded protein: CASSLRAGAETQYF.